Following are 27 T cell receptor beta chains from one sample sequenced in a study of regulatory T cells in long-lasting Graves disease. Through Arm-PCR of CDR3 regions and iRepertoire HTBI primers, TCR beta libraries were built. TCRdb analysed the multiplex PCR reads with MiXCR anew, one entry per CDR3 protein. This sample has 250,000 to 300,000 distinct CDR3 sequences; around 20% occur once, and the top ten carry about 61%. Noted time point: persistent/refractory GD, antithyroid drugs over 5 years with positive TRAb. After RNA was extracted from PBMCs, the TCR library was made from it. The specimen was peripheral blood mononuclear cells (PBMCs), collected when the disease was refractory, from a patient treated with antithyroid drugs. All receptors derive from a female donor with Graves disease.

The V call is TRBV9, the J call TRBJ1-3; a weak D match, TRBD1 (5 bases). V gave up 2 bases and J gave up 8 bases, with 14 bases separating them. The CDR3 contains 14 residues. Looked up from germline, CDR1 is SGDLS and CDR2 is YYNGEE. Here the CDR3 DNA reads TGTGCCAGCAGCGTGGGGGTTCCCGGAGACACCATATATTTT. This gives the protein CASSVGVPGDTIYF.

The genes are TRBV29-1 and TRBJ2-4, with D tentatively TRBD2 (5 bases). Trimming shortened V by 2 bases and J by 2 bases, and 13 bases separated the two germline ends. The CDR3 loop spans 15 amino acids. Germline V gene lookup returns CDR1 SQVTM and CDR2 ANQGSEA. CDR3 sequence: CSVERARGPKNIQYF. The CDR3 DNA follows: TGCAGCGTTGAACGGGCCAGAGGGCCCAAAAACATTCAGTACTTC.

This clonotype was observed at least ten times. At one boundary the junction diverges from the germline segment, which might be a read error. The chain has TRBV6-1 and TRBJ2-5; 8 bases line up with TRBD2. CDR1 and CDR2 from the germline V gene are MNHNS and SASEGT. This CDR3 comprises 16 residues. The CDR3 region is CASSQGPSGLQETQYF. The CDR3 DNA sequence: TGTGCCAGCAGTCAAGGTCCTAGCGGGTTACAAGAGACCCAATACTTC.

This clonotype was found many times. The genes are TRBV6-2 or TRBV6-3 and TRBJ2-7, with TRBD2 matching 12 bases. The CDR3 has 13 residues. The V segment lost 6 bases and the J segment 6 bases; nucleotides outside the gene matches: 3. Germline V gene data show CDR1 as MNHEY and CDR2 as SVGEGT. CDR3: CASSRGLAGEQYF. The CDR3 DNA is TGTGCCAGCAGCCGGGGACTAGCGGGCGAGCAGTACTTC.

V usage is TRBV27 and J usage is TRBJ2-5; 8 bases map to TRBD2. Germline V lookup: CDR1 MNHEY, CDR2 SMNVEV (reference sequence). The J segment lost 4 bases and the V segment lost 5 bases, leaving 9 bases of the junction unmatched. CDR3 length: 15 residues. The CDR3 DNA sequence: TGTGCCAGCAGTGATAGCGGGGCTGGGGGAGAGACCCAGTACTTC. Encoded protein: CASSDSGAGGETQYF.

This clonotype was observed at least ten times. This sequence joins TRBV13 and TRBJ1-1; 9 bases line up with TRBD1. Germline V gene sequence: CDR1 PRHDT, CDR2 FYEKMQ (reference sequence). The CDR3 spans 15 residues. V gave up 5 bases and J gave up 4 bases; unmatched junction bases: 8. CDR3 nucleotides: TGTGCCAGCAGCCCACCGGGACAGGGAAGCACTGAAGCTTTCTTT. Its translation is CASSPPGQGSTEAFF.

Ten or more counts support this clonotype. V is TRBV7-2 and J is TRBJ1-5; D is unresolved. There are 14 residues in the CDR3. Trimming pared 5 bases from V and 10 bases from J, leaving 18 bases between. Germline V lookup: CDR1 SGHTA, CDR2 FQGNSA. CDR3 loop: CASSRTTPSDPQHF. CDR3 bases: TGTGCCAGCAGCCGGACTACACCATCAGACCCCCAGCATTTT.

This clonotype was seen only a few times. The rearrangement joins TRBV19 to TRBJ1-2; 9 bases agree with TRBD1. Germline-derived CDR1 and CDR2 are LNHDA and SQIVND (reference sequence). V gave up 8 bases and J gave up 4 bases; unmatched junction bases: 5. This CDR3 spans 13 amino acids. The chain's CDR3 is CASWGQGAYGYTF. The CDR3 nucleotides are TGTGCCAGTTGGGGACAGGGCGCCTATGGCTACACCTTC.

The V and J genes are TRBV7-8 and TRBJ2-5, with 9 bases fitting TRBD2. V dropped 3 bases and J dropped 6; count of bases not matched to a gene: 11. The germline V gene encodes CDR1 SGHVS and CDR2 FQNEAQ. The CDR3 is 16 amino acids. CDR3: CASSFSGSVGKKTQYF. CDR3 in DNA: TGTGCCAGCAGCTTTAGCGGGAGTGTTGGAAAAAAGACCCAGTACTTC.

The V gene is TRBV19, the J gene TRBJ2-7; 11 bases line up with TRBD2. This CDR3 has 18 amino acids. Trimming cost V 5 bases and J 2 bases; bases outside gene matches: 14. Germline values: CDR1 LNHDA, CDR2 SQIVND (reference sequence). CDR3 sequence: CASSLSPGTSGTTYEQYF. The CDR3 DNA follows: TGTGCCAGTAGTTTATCGCCTGGGACTAGCGGCACTACCTACGAGCAGTACTTC.

The CDR3 is CASSPGGGSNQPQHF. CDR3 nucleotide sequence: TGTGCCAGCAGCCCCGGCGGAGGTAGCAATCAGCCCCAGCATTTT. V is TRBV12-3 or TRBV12-4 and J is TRBJ1-5; D remains ambiguous. This CDR3 has 15 amino acids. Trimming stripped 6 bases from V and 0 bases from J, with 12 bases between.

This clonotype was detected many times. This chain uses TRBV27 with TRBJ1-5; D gene uncertain. Trimming took off 2 bases at V and 4 bases at J, with 12 bases between the two ends. Per the germline V gene, CDR1 is MNHEY and CDR2 is SMNVEV (reference sequence). The CDR3 has 15 residues. The CDR3 spells CASSLTYNGNQPQHF. CDR3 sequence (DNA): TGTGCCAGCAGTTTAACATACAATGGGAATCAGCCCCAGCATTTT.

This clonotype was counted a few times. This chain joins TRBV3-1 and TRBJ1-1; TRBD1 is a possible D gene (5 bases). CDR3 size: 12 residues. Germline CDR1 is LGHDT and CDR2 is YNNKEL (reference sequence). V gave up 0 bases and J gave up 8 bases, with 7 bases separating them. As DNA, the CDR3 is TGTGCCAGCAGCCAAGAGGGGCGCGAAGCTTTCTTT. It yields the protein CASSQEGREAFF.

The rearrangement uses TRBV20-1 and TRBJ2-3; D may correspond to TRBD1 or TRBD2 (5 bases each). Germline CDR1 is DFQATT and CDR2 is SNEGSKA (reference sequence). This CDR3 spans 15 amino acids. The germline V and J ends were trimmed by 6 bases and 0 bases, with 16 bases remaining between them. Written as DNA, the CDR3 is TGCAGTGCCCATATACGGGACGGTAGCACAGATACGCAGTATTTT. It is translated as CSAHIRDGSTDTQYF.

Ten or more counts support this clonotype. This chain uses TRBV12-3 or TRBV12-4 with TRBJ2-7; the D is unclear. V was pared by 3 bases and J by 6 bases, with 12 bases between. CDR3 length: 13 residues. CDR3 in amino acids: CASSLQVVAEQYF. As DNA, the CDR3 is TGTGCCAGCAGTTTGCAGGTAGTAGCCGAGCAGTACTTC.

This clonotype was found many times. The chain has TRBV2 and TRBJ2-5, with 9 bases fitting TRBD1. J gave up 4 bases and V 0 bases, and 6 bases lay outside the gene matches. The CDR3 covers 16 residues. In germline, CDR1 is SNHLY, CDR2 FYNNEI. DNA for the CDR3: TGTGCCAGCAGTGAAGCTGGGACAGGGTTTGGAGAGACCCAGTACTTC. This sequence encodes CASSEAGTGFGETQYF.

This clonotype was seen more than once but under ten times. The CDR3 DNA is TGTGCCTGGAGTGCCGGAGGGGATCAGCCCCAGCATTTT. Residues: CAWSAGGDQPQHF. The chain combines TRBV30 with TRBJ1-5, with D tentatively TRBD1 (5 bases). Trimming left V 1 base short and J 5 bases short, with 9 bases between. Germline CDR1 GTSNPN, CDR2 SVGIG (reference sequence). This CDR3 is 13 amino acids long.

V gene TRBV7-2 combines with J gene TRBJ1-5; TRBD1 is a possible D gene (5 bases). Germline V CDR1 and CDR2: SGHTA, FQGNSA. This CDR3 comprises 15 residues. V was pared by 6 bases and J by 7 bases, with 19 bases between. CDR3 amino acids: CASSSALGGDQPQHF. The CDR3 bases are TGTGCCAGCAGTTCGGCCCTCGGGGGGGACCAGCCCCAGCATTTT.

This clonotype was observed many times. The chain uses TRBV20-1 and TRBJ2-7, with D tentatively TRBD2 (5 bases). The germline V and J ends were trimmed by 1 base and 0 bases, with 7 bases remaining between them. Germline V gene data show CDR1 as DFQATT and CDR2 as SNEGSKA (reference sequence). This CDR3 has 13 amino acids. CDR3 nucleotides: TGCAGTGCTAGAGGGAGGAGCTCCTACGAGCAGTACTTC. Translated: CSARGRSSYEQYF.

This clonotype was seen many times. V and J are TRBV7-2 and TRBJ2-7, with no clear D. The CDR3 length is 15 residues. V lost 1 base, J lost 2 bases, and 12 bases lay in between. Per germline, CDR1 SGHTA and CDR2 FQGNSA. The CDR3 sequence is CASSLGGPPAYEQYF. CDR3 sequence (DNA): TGTGCCAGCAGCTTAGGAGGCCCCCCGGCCTACGAGCAGTACTTC.

This clonotype turned up a few times. J is TRBJ1-5 and V is TRBV9; TRBD1 is a possible D gene (6 bases). The germline V and J ends were trimmed by 3 bases and 7 bases, with 20 bases remaining between them. There are 16 residues in the CDR3. Germline CDR1 and CDR2: SGDLS and YYNGEE. The CDR3 DNA reads as TGTGCCAGCAGCGGTGGTGGAGGGGGGGCAGAGCAGCCCCAGCATTTT. Its protein product is CASSGGGGGAEQPQHF.

This clonotype was seen only a few times. The chain couples TRBV6-2 or TRBV6-3 to TRBJ2-7; D ambiguous. This CDR3 has 12 amino acids. Germline CDR1 and CDR2: MNHEY and SVGEGT. Trimming cost V 6 bases and J 6 bases, with 12 bases left between them. CDR3 residues: CASRKRGSEQYF. The CDR3 nucleotides read TGTGCCAGCAGAAAGCGAGGCTCCGAGCAGTACTTC.

Many counts were recorded for this clonotype. The gene calls are TRBV6-1 and TRBJ2-7, with TRBD2 matching 11 bases. The V and J ends lost 4 bases and 3 bases, in that order; junction bases with no gene match: 5. Germline V gene data show CDR1 as MNHNS and CDR2 as SASEGT. The CDR3 length is 15 residues. Here the CDR3 DNA reads TGTGCCAGCAGTGTCACTAGCGGGAGCCTCTACGAGCAGTACTTC. Translated, it gives CASSVTSGSLYEQYF.

This clonotype was found many times. V gene TRBV24-1 combines with J gene TRBJ1-1; possible D gene TRBD1, 5 bases. Trimming removed 4 bases from V and 6 bases from J, with 11 bases in between. Germline CDR1 is KGHDR and CDR2 is SFDVKD. The CDR3 consists of 13 residues. The DNA for the CDR3 is TGTGCCACCAGTGAAGAGGGGAAGGCTGAAGCTTTCTTT. Translated, it gives CATSEEGKAEAFF.

This clonotype occurred a few times. The CDR3 nucleotides read TGTGCCAGCAGCGCCCAGGGGGACACTGAAGCTTTCTTT. Translated: CASSAQGDTEAFF. The chain recombines TRBV9 with TRBJ1-1; 7 bases align to TRBD1. Per the germline V gene, CDR1 is SGDLS and CDR2 is YYNGEE. This CDR3 region has 13 residues. J was trimmed by 3 bases and V by 3 bases; bases with no gene match: 2.

In its sample, this clonotype was seen many times. Compared with germline, one end of the junction differs, possibly owing to a read error. The chain joins TRBV5-1 to TRBJ1-1, with 7 bases lining up with TRBD1. CDR1 SGHRS and CDR2 YFSETQ come from the germline V gene. CDR3 length: 14 amino acids. CDR3 sequence: CASSLQGMNTEAFF. CDR3 in DNA: TGTGCCAGCAGCTTACAGGGGATGAACACTGAAGCTTTCTTT.

There are many counts of this clonotype. The V gene is TRBV27, the J gene TRBJ1-4; D remains unclear. CDR3 size: 11 residues. Per germline, CDR1 MNHEY and CDR2 SMNVEV (reference sequence). V was clipped by 5 bases and J by 10 bases, with 8 bases between them. CDR3 region: CASSEGGKLFF. CDR3 DNA: TGTGCCAGCAGTGAGGGAGGAAAACTGTTTTTT.